The T cell receptor beta chain described here comes from a study of blood T cells in healthy people across ages. Study findings and constraints: Total diversity from one million sequenced T cells was likely underestimated.

A second PCR, run for roughly 7 to 12 cycles, used a sample-barcoded 5' primer plus a J-beta primer mix. Each CDR3 protein is one row after TCRdb ran MiXCR on the 5' RACE reads. The table includes about 830,000 distinct CDR3 sequences, 55% to 65% detected once. Isolation per sample recovered at least 7 million PBMCs. The CDR3 spans 13 residues. The V end lost 2 bases, the J end lost 7 bases, and 11 bases lay between the germline ends. This clonotype has only a few counts. Its antigen is unidentified. Sequenced sample: blood. This receptor was obtained from a man aged 30 to 45 in good health. The J gene is TRBJ1-2, the V gene TRBV12-3 or TRBV12-4, with D tentatively TRBD1 (5 bases). The DNA of the CDR3 is TGTGCCAGCAGTTTAATGCAGGGAGGTGGCTACACCTTC. Residues: CASSLMQGGGYTF.